Reported below is one T cell receptor beta chain. With V trimmed by 5 bases and J by 9 bases, 6 bases remained unmatched. Germline lookup yields CDR1 SGHTA and CDR2 FQGNSA. The CDR3 covers 13 residues. Under the authors' procedure: Scientists estimated how many nucleated cells there were by amplifying reference gene primers. The protocol was immunoSEQ multiplex PCR, while the TCRdb copy is restricted to in-frame clones and leaves out a portion. The DNA gave D and trimming, while V, J and clone size come from that table. The sample records about 110,000 clones, over 80% being singletons. The record originates from a study of blood T cell repertoires in COVID-19. The wider study: Collection of acute and convalescent COVID-19 samples took place in the United States, Italy and Spain. T cells, B-cell-depleted T cells, or PBMCs supplied cDNA or gDNA.

The sample taken for sequencing was peripheral blood. The rearrangement joins TRBV7-2 to TRBJ2-1, with 8 nucleotides matching TRBD2. The TCR comes from a woman aged 65 to 85 with acute or convalescent COVID-19. CDR3 DNA: TGTGCCAGCAGCCCCAATCGGGGGGGTGAGCAGTTCTTC. Amino acid sequence: CASSPNRGGEQFF. The full variable domain, in which reference TRBV7-2 and TRBJ2-1 provide the parts outside the CDR3, is GAGVSQSPSNKVTEKGKDVELRCDPISGHTALYWYRQSLGQGLEFLIYFQGNSAPDKSGLPSDRFSAERTGGSVSTLTIQRTQQEDSAVYLCASSPNRGGEQFFGPGTRLTVL.